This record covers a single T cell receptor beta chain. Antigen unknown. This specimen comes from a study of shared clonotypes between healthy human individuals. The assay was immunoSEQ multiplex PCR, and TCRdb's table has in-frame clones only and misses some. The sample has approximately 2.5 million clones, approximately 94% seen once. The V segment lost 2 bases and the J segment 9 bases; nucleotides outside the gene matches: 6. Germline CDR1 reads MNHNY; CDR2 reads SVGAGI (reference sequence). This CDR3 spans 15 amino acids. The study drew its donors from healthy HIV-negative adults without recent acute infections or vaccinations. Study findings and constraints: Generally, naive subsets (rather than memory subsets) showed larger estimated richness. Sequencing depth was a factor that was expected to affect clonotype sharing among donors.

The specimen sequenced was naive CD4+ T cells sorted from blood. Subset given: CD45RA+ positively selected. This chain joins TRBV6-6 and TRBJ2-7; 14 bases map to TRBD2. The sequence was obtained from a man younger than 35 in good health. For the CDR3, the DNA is TGTGCCAGCAGTTACGGGACTAGCGGGAGTTTGGTGCAGTACTTC. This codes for CASSYGTSGSLVQYF.